The rows below give T cell receptor beta chains drawn from one sample of a study of somatic mutations in cytotoxic T cells in rheumatoid arthritis. Generated by immunoSEQ multiplex PCR, the TCRdb table keeps only in-frame clones and is missing some. The data hold tens of thousands of clones, with roughly 80% observed a single time. Sequenced sample: CD8+ T cells sorted from blood. All receptors come from an adult with rheumatoid arthritis. The CDR3 runs from the conserved cysteine through the conserved F or W. D genes are given only for firm matches. The listing skips clone size in some rows; elsewhere it reads once, few, many or a size class.

size,V,D,J,DNA,CDR3
-,TRBV2,TRBD1,TRBJ2-7,TGTGCCAGCGGAGACCCCAACAGGGGACCCCGCTCCTACGAGCAGTACTTC,CASGDPNRGPRSYEQYF
-,TRBV9,-,TRBJ2-3,TGTGCCAGCAGCGTAGCTCGTGGGGGGCAAGATACGCAGTATTTT,CASSVARGGQDTQYF
few,TRBV7-9,-,TRBJ2-7,TGTGCCAGCAGCTCAGTAGACAGCTACGAGCAGTACTTC,CASSSVDSYEQYF
-,TRBV19,TRBD1,TRBJ1-4,TGTGCCAGTAGTATGGTTCAGGGGGGTGAAAAACTGTTTTTT,CASSMVQGGEKLFF
once,TRBV4-1,-,TRBJ2-2,TGCGCCAGCAGCCAAGGCCCCCTGGGGGACGGGGAGCTGTTTTTT,CASSQGPLGDGELFF
-,TRBV5-6,-,TRBJ1-5,TGTGCCAGCAGCTTGGCTGCGGGAGAACAGCCCCAGCATTTT,CASSLAAGEQPQHF
-,TRBV9,-,TRBJ2-7,TGTGCCAGCAGCGAGGGGGGGGCCCCAGCCTACGAGCAGTACTTC,CASSEGGAPAYEQYF
-,TRBV27,-,TRBJ2-7,TGTGCCAGCAGTTTAGGGGCTCCCTACGAGCAGTACTTC,CASSLGAPYEQYF
few,TRBV7-7,TRBD2,TRBJ2-1,TGTGCTAGCAGCTTAGAGGTTGAGGGCGGGAGAAATGAGCAGTTCTTC,CASSLEVEGGRNEQFF
-,TRBV9,-,TRBJ2-3,TGTGCCAGCAGCGCAGACTTGTCCACAGATACGCAGTATTTT,CASSADLSTDTQYF
-,TRBV7-9,TRBD2,TRBJ2-1,TGTGCCAGCAGCTTAAGGACTAGCAACGTCTACAATGAGCAGTTCTTC,CASSLRTSNVYNEQFF
once,TRBV6-6,-,TRBJ1-5,TGTGCCAGCAGTTACTTCGAAAAGGGCAATCAGCCCCAGCATTTT,CASSYFEKGNQPQHF
-,TRBV5-6,TRBD1,TRBJ1-2,TGTGCCAGCAGCTTAATTCGACAGGGACTCACTAACTATGGCTACACCTTC,CASSLIRQGLTNYGYTF
-,TRBV7-9,-,TRBJ1-2,TGTGCCAGCAGCTTAGTGGCTCCAGAAATAGCTAACTATGGCTACACCTTC,CASSLVAPEIANYGYTF
-,TRBV2,TRBD1,TRBJ1-2,TGTGCCAGCAGTGAAGGACAGGGGGGTGCCTATGGCTACACCTTC,CASSEGQGGAYGYTF
-,TRBV30,-,TRBJ2-1,TGTGCCTGGACGAACGGGGTGGAGGTTAGGTACAATGAGCAGTTCTTC,CAWTNGVEVRYNEQFF
once,TRBV6-5,TRBD1,TRBJ1-5,TGTGCCAGCAGCCCCAGGGACAGGCAGAATCAGCCCCAGCATTTT,CASSPRDRQNQPQHF
-,TRBV6-6,TRBD1,TRBJ1-4,TGTGCCAGCACCCCACAGGGGGCGAAGGAAAAACTGTTTTTT,CASTPQGAKEKLFF
few,TRBV27,-,TRBJ1-3,TGTGCCAGCAGTCCCACCCCACGGCGCTCTGGAAACACCATATATTTT,CASSPTPRRSGNTIYF
-,TRBV13,TRBD2,TRBJ2-3,TGTGCCAGCAGCTTATTTCCGGGACTAGCGACAGATACGCAGTATTTT,CASSLFPGLATDTQYF
few,TRBV28,-,TRBJ2-7,TGTGCCAGCAGTTTTATCGAGCAGTACTTC,CASSFIEQYF
once,TRBV27,-,TRBJ2-7,TGTGCCAGCAGCCCCTCTAGGGGGTACGAGCAGTACTTC,CASSPSRGYEQYF
-,TRBV7-6,-,TRBJ2-7,TGTGCCAGCAGCTCGGCGCCCGGAGGACGCCGAAACTCCTACGAGCAGTACTTC,CASSSAPGGRRNSYEQYF
-,TRBV4-2,-,TRBJ1-5,TGTGCCAGCAGCCAAGCGCCCCTGGAAACAGGGCTTAATCAGCCCCAGCATTTT,CASSQAPLETGLNQPQHF
-,TRBV4-1,-,TRBJ2-1,TGCGCCAGCAGCAAGATCCACGGGTCTAGTGAGCAGTTCTTC,CASSKIHGSSEQFF
-,TRBV5-6,-,TRBJ1-6,TGTGCCAGCAGCTGGGGCAGCGGATTTAGCTCCTATAATTCACCCCTCCACTTT,CASSWGSGFSSYNSPLHF
-,TRBV6-4,-,TRBJ1-6,TGTGCCAGCAGTGACTCGGGGGGGCATAATTCACCCCTCCACTTT,CASSDSGGHNSPLHF
-,TRBV7-9,TRBD2,TRBJ2-7,TGTGCCAGCAGCATAATAGCGGGGGGCCCTTCCTACGAGCAGTACTTC,CASSIIAGGPSYEQYF
few,TRBV7-2,TRBD1,TRBJ1-5,TGTGCCAGCAGCCCACCGGGACAGGGTCAGCCCCAGCATTTT,CASSPPGQGQPQHF
once,TRBV14,TRBD1,TRBJ2-3,TGTGCCAGCAGCCCCCGGGACAGGGGATGGACAGATACGCAGTATTTT,CASSPRDRGWTDTQYF
-,TRBV4-3,-,TRBJ2-7,TGCGCCAGCAGCCAAGAACGAAGCCCCCAGGGCTACTACGAGCAGTACTTC,CASSQERSPQGYYEQYF
-,TRBV5-6,TRBD1,TRBJ1-5,TGTGCCAGCAGCTTGGGGGACAGAGGGGGCCAGCCCCAGCATTTT,CASSLGDRGGQPQHF
few,TRBV6-5,-,TRBJ1-2,TGTGCCAGCAGTTACTCGATTGGGGCCTATGGCTACACCTTC,CASSYSIGAYGYTF
-,TRBV6-6,-,TRBJ2-1,TGTGCCAGCAACCGGGACGGCCCCAATGAGCAGTTCTTC,CASNRDGPNEQFF
-,TRBV6-6,-,TRBJ1-1,TGTGCCAGCAAGGGGGAGAACACTGAAGCTTTCTTT,CASKGENTEAFF
-,TRBV12-5,TRBD1,TRBJ1-4,TGTGCTAGTGGTTTGGCGACAGGGGGGCATGAAAAACTGTTTTTT,CASGLATGGHEKLFF
-,TRBV4-2,TRBD2,TRBJ2-5,TGTGCCAGCAGCCAAGATTTGACGGGAGGGGAGACCCAGTACTTC,CASSQDLTGGETQYF
-,TRBV12-5,-,TRBJ2-1,TGTGCTAGTGGTCCCGAAGTGAGGGGGGCCGTTTACAATGAGCAGTTCTTC,CASGPEVRGAVYNEQFF
-,TRBV6-4,-,TRBJ1-1,TGTGCCAGCAGTGACCCTAAATTTGGGAACGAGGTCACTGAAGCTTTCTTT,CASSDPKFGNEVTEAFF
once,TRBV7-2,TRBD2,TRBJ2-3,TGTGCCAGCAGCTTAGCGCGGACTAGCGAAGATACGCAGTATTTT,CASSLARTSEDTQYF
-,TRBV6-1,-,TRBJ1-5,TGTGCCAGCAGTGAATATGGATGGTATCAGCCCCAGCATTTT,CASSEYGWYQPQHF